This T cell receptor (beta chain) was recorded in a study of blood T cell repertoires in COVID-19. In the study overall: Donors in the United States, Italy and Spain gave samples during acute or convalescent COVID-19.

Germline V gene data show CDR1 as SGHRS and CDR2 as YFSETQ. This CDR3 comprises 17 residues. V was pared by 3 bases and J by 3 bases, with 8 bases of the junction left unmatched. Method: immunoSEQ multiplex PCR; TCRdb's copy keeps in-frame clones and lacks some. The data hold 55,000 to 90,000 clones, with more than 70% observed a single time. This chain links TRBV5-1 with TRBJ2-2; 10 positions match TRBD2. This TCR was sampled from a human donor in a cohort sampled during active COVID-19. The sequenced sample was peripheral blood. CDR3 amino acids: CASSSTSGTSDTGELFF. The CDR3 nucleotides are TGCGCCAGCAGCTCCACCTCCGGGACTAGCGACACCGGGGAGCTGTTTTTT.